The 6 T cell receptor beta chains below come from one sample, sequenced in a study of OX40 agonist ivuxolimab in advanced cancers. The data were produced by immunoSEQ multiplex PCR, yet TCRdb's version contains in-frame clones alone and is incomplete. The sample shows 100,000 to 150,000 clones, approximately 90% of them seen only once. Sequencing used CD4+ or CD8+ T cells sorted from blood, obtained in a trial of the OX40 agonist ivuxolimab. These receptors were collected from an adult with an advanced solid tumor such as melanoma, head and neck, liver or kidney cancer.

CDR3 bases: TGCGCCAGCAGCGCGGGACAGAATGGAAACACCATATATTTT. Its translation: CASSAGQNGNTIYF. The chain is built from TRBV5-1 and TRBJ1-3; 7 nucleotides align to TRBD1. The CDR3 totals 14 residues. Trimming took 4 bases from V and 3 from J; bases not matched to a gene: 4. Germline values: CDR1 SGHRS, CDR2 YFSETQ.

The chain has TRBV5-8 and TRBJ2-5, with 12 bases lining up with TRBD2. The length of the CDR3 is 18 residues. Losses at the gene ends were 0 bases for V and 1 base for J; bases not matched to a gene: 7. Germline CDR1 and CDR2: SGHTS and YDEGEE. CDR3 DNA sequence: TGTGCCAGCAGCTTGGGACTAGCGGGAGAAGGGTTCCAAGAGACCCAGTACTTC. Translation gives CASSLGLAGEGFQETQYF.

V and J are TRBV5-1 and TRBJ2-3, with 7 bases that match TRBD1. Losses at the gene ends were 4 bases for V and 2 bases for J; bases not matched to a gene: 13. This CDR3 is built from 17 residues. CDR1 is SGHRS and CDR2 is YFSETQ in the germline V gene. CDR3 in amino acids: CASSHQERTGPTDTQYF. The CDR3 DNA follows: TGCGCCAGCAGCCACCAGGAACGGACAGGACCCACAGATACGCAGTATTTT.

The rearrangement uses TRBV19 and TRBJ2-3; D gene uncertain. Germline loops: CDR1 LNHDA, CDR2 SQIVND (reference sequence). The CDR3 has 14 amino acids. Trimming removed 4 bases from V and 5 bases from J, with 13 bases in between. In DNA form, the CDR3 reads TGTGCCAGTAGTAACCCACCCGCGGAAGATACGCAGTATTTT. Translating gives CASSNPPAEDTQYF.

J is TRBJ2-5 and V is TRBV28, with 10 bases fitting TRBD1. The J segment lost 4 bases and the V segment lost 5 bases, leaving 7 bases of the junction unmatched. This CDR3 is 15 amino acids long. CDR1 and CDR2 from the germline V gene are MDHEN and SYDVKM. The CDR3 DNA follows: TGTGCCAGCAGTCCATGGACAGGGGGAGGAGAGACCCAGTACTTC. It codes for CASSPWTGGGETQYF.

V usage is TRBV13 and J usage is TRBJ2-5; the match to TRBD2 covers 13 bases. Trimming removed 4 bases from V and 5 bases from J; junction bases left unmatched: 4. The CDR3 is 15 residues long. Germline CDR1 PRHDT, CDR2 FYEKMQ (reference sequence). Here the CDR3 DNA reads TGTGCCAGCAGCTATCAACTAGCGGGAGGGGAGACCCAGTACTTC. It yields the protein CASSYQLAGGETQYF.